The 8 T cell receptor beta chains reported below all come from one sample, sequenced in a study of cytomegalovirus exposure and HLA in healthy donors. The PCR contained 60 Vbeta and 13 Jbeta primers. Profiled with immunoSEQ multiplex PCR; TCRdb holds only in-frame clones, not every one. The sample has 200,000 to 250,000 clones, and its top ten clones hold about 1%. Sequenced input: PBMCs. These receptors all come from a girl aged 2 to 10 in good health and CMV-seropositive.

The J gene is TRBJ2-7, the V gene TRBV7-9, with D tentatively TRBD1 (6 bases). This CDR3 has 14 amino acids. The V and J ends lost 5 bases and 2 bases respectively, with 13 bases between them. The V gene's germline CDR1 is SEHNR and CDR2 FQNEAQ (reference sequence). CDR3 DNA: TGTGCCAGCAGCCCCGGGACATATACCTACGAGCAGTACTTC. This encodes CASSPGTYTYEQYF.

On this clone: At one end the junction does not follow the germline gene, possibly because of a read error. The genes are TRBV28 and TRBJ1-2; D possibly corresponds to TRBD1 (6 bases). Germline V gene lookup returns CDR1 MDHEN and CDR2 SYDVKM. This CDR3 spans 13 amino acids. The CDR3 here is CASRNPTGLGCTF. The CDR3 nucleotides are TGTGCCAGCAGGAATCCAACAGGGCTTGGCTGCACCTTC.

The chain carries TRBV10-3 and TRBJ2-2, with 12 bases that match TRBD2. This CDR3 comprises 15 residues. V gave up 7 bases and J gave up 6 bases; unmatched junction bases: 6. Germline CDR1 is ENHRY and CDR2 is SYGVKD. In DNA, the CDR3 is TGTGCCATCACCAAGGGACTAGCGGGCGCCGGGGAGCTGTTTTTT. Residues: CAITKGLAGAGELFF.

J is TRBJ1-1 and V is TRBV7-2; 9 bases are shared with TRBD1. The V segment lost 4 bases and the J segment 4 bases; nucleotides outside the gene matches: 13. The germline V gene encodes CDR1 SGHTA and CDR2 FQGNSA. The CDR3 is 17 amino acids. The DNA of the CDR3 is TGTGCCAGCAGCTCCGGGACAGGGATCCTTGGGGGCACTGAAGCTTTCTTT. Protein product: CASSSGTGILGGTEAFF.

This rearrangement joins TRBV6-4 to TRBJ2-1; tentative D call: TRBD2 (5 bases). The V end was cut by 5 bases, the J end by 0 bases, with 11 bases between. This CDR3 is built from 15 residues. The germline CDR1 and CDR2 sequences are MRHNA and SNTAGT. This CDR3 is CASSLATSSYNEQFF. Written as DNA, the CDR3 is TGTGCCAGCAGTTTAGCGACGAGCTCCTACAATGAGCAGTTCTTC.

The CDR3 DNA reads TGTGCCAGCGCTTCGCAGGGGGATCAGCCCCAGCATTTT. Amino acids: CASASQGDQPQHF. V and J are TRBV6-1 and TRBJ1-5; 7 nucleotides align to TRBD1. CDR3 length equals 13 residues. The germline gives CDR1 MNHNS, CDR2 SASEGT. V lost 8 bases to trimming and J lost 5 bases; unmatched junction nucleotides: 6.

The chain links TRBV9 to TRBJ1-2; 9 bases are shared with TRBD1. This CDR3 comprises 15 residues. Germline lookup yields CDR1 SGDLS and CDR2 YYNGEE. J lost 6 bases, V lost 2 bases, and 8 bases had no gene match. CDR3 loop: CASSVTGTGLHGYTF. CDR3 DNA: TGTGCCAGCAGCGTGACCGGGACAGGGTTACATGGCTACACCTTC.

The CDR3 is CASSRETSAVYEQYF. Here the CDR3 DNA reads TGCGCCAGCAGCCGGGAGACTAGCGCGGTCTACGAGCAGTACTTC. The chain uses TRBV4-1 and TRBJ2-7, with 8 positions matching TRBD2. Germline values: CDR1 MGHRA, CDR2 YSYEKL. J was trimmed by 3 bases and V by 4 bases; bases with no gene match: 8. The CDR3 covers 15 residues.